These T cell receptor beta chains were read from a single sample in a study of blood T cell repertoires in COVID-19. Sequencing was performed with immunoSEQ multiplex PCR; in TCRdb, only in-frame clones are kept and a portion is missing. The sample has 150,000 to 200,000 clones, around 82% seen once. The sequenced sample consisted of PBMCs or T cells enriched from blood (not recorded which). The receptors originated from an older woman with acute COVID-19. CDR3s include the opening cysteine and the closing phenylalanine or tryptophan. A D gene is named only where the DNA matches it firmly. Rows may omit the clone size; those that give it use once, few, many or a size class.

NA	14	TRBV6-2/TRBV6-3	TRBJ2-3	TRBD2	TGTGCCAGCAGCCCGGGACTAGTCACAGATACGCAGTATTTT	CASSPGLVTDTQYF
NA	13	TRBV10-1	TRBJ1-5	NA	TGCGCCTGCCTGGACAGTGTTGATCAGCCCCAGCATTTT	CACLDSVDQPQHF
few	15	TRBV5-4	TRBJ1-5	TRBD1	TGTGCCAGCAGCTTGGACAGGGGTGGGGGTCAGCCCCAGCATTTT	CASSLDRGGGQPQHF
NA	13	TRBV14	TRBJ2-2	NA	TGTGCCAGCAGACAGGGTCCCGCCGGGGAGCTGTTTTTT	CASRQGPAGELFF
NA	14	TRBV2	TRBJ2-5	NA	TGTGCCAGCAAGGGGCGGATGTTCTCGGAGACCCAGTACTTC	CASKGRMFSETQYF
NA	14	TRBV30	TRBJ2-7	TRBD1	TGTGCCTGGAGTGAAGGGGACAGGACCTACGAGCAGTACTTC	CAWSEGDRTYEQYF
NA	17	TRBV7-2	TRBJ2-7	TRBD2	TGTGCCAGCAGCTTAGGCGGGTCTAGCGGGAGGCCCTACGAGCAGTACTTC	CASSLGGSSGRPYEQYF
NA	16	TRBV28	TRBJ2-2	TRBD2	TGTGCCAGCAGGTCCCGACTAGCGGGGGGGGCCGGGGAGCTGTTTTTT	CASRSRLAGGAGELFF
NA	15	TRBV15	TRBJ1-4	TRBD1	TGTGCCACCAGCCAACAGGGACAGGCTCGTGAAAAACTGTTTTTT	CATSQQGQAREKLFF
few	15	TRBV24-1	TRBJ1-2	NA	TGTGCCACCAGTGACACTCGAATGACTGGGGGCGGCTACACCTTC	CATSDTRMTGGGYTF
NA	16	TRBV5-1	TRBJ2-2	NA	TGCGCCAGCAGCTTGTCCGGGACACCTAACACCGGGGAGCTGTTTTTT	CASSLSGTPNTGELFF
NA	11	TRBV28	TRBJ1-1	NA	TGTGCCAGCAGTTCGTACACTGAAGCTTTCTTT	CASSSYTEAFF
NA	13	TRBV19	TRBJ1-2	NA	TGTGCCAGTAGTCCCCGGAGGGGCGCTGGCTACACCTTC	CASSPRRGAGYTF
NA	15	TRBV10-2	TRBJ1-2	NA	TGCGCCAGCAGTGAGGACAGCCCGGTAATCGATGGCTACACCTTC	CASSEDSPVIDGYTF
NA	13	TRBV10-2	TRBJ2-3	NA	TGCGCCACCGCCCCTAGCACTACAGATACGCAGTATTTT	CATAPSTTDTQYF
NA	13	TRBV2	TRBJ2-5	TRBD1	TGTGCCAGCAGCGGGACAGGTTGGGAGACCCAGTACTTC	CASSGTGWETQYF
NA	12	TRBV23-1	TRBJ2-1	NA	TGCGCCAGCAGTCCTACTTCAAATGAGCAGTTCTTC	CASSPTSNEQFF
NA	18	TRBV7-9	TRBJ2-1	TRBD2	TGTGCCAGCAGCTCCCCAAGACTAGCGGGTCCGAAGGGGGATGAGCAGTTCTTC	CASSSPRLAGPKGDEQFF
few	15	TRBV5-1	TRBJ1-5	NA	TGCGCCAGCAGCTTGGAGGCAGGGCTACATCAGCCCCAGCATTTT	CASSLEAGLHQPQHF
NA	14	TRBV5-4	TRBJ2-3	NA	TGTGCCAGCAGCAGGGACTCCGACACAGATACGCAGTATTTT	CASSRDSDTDTQYF
once	15	TRBV5-1	TRBJ1-6	TRBD1	TGCGCCAGCAGCTTCCGGGACAGGGTATCATCACCCCTCCACTTT	CASSFRDRVSSPLHF
NA	13	TRBV6-5	TRBJ1-1	NA	TGTGCCAGCAGTCCAGCGTACACCACTGAAGCTTTCTTT	CASSPAYTTEAFF
NA	14	TRBV5-1	TRBJ1-3	NA	TGCGCCAGCAGCTTGGCTGTCTCTGGAAACACCATATATTTT	CASSLAVSGNTIYF
once	17	TRBV6-2/TRBV6-3	TRBJ2-2	TRBD2	TGTGCCAGCAGTTACTTTCCGGGACTGCGGGGGACCGGGGAGCTGTTTTTT	CASSYFPGLRGTGELFF
few	17	TRBV19	TRBJ1-6	NA	TGTGCCAGTAGTATAGGGTTAGGAATTGGCGGGTATTCACCCCTCCACTTT	CASSIGLGIGGYSPLHF
NA	15	TRBV6-6	TRBJ1-1	TRBD1	TGTGCCAGCAGGGAAATCGGGACAGGGAACACTGAAGCTTTCTTT	CASREIGTGNTEAFF
NA	14	TRBV4-1	TRBJ1-4	TRBD1	TGCGCCAGCCGCCCTTGGACAGGGCAGGAAAAACTGTTTTTT	CASRPWTGQEKLFF
NA	14	TRBV2	TRBJ2-5	NA	TGTGCCAGCAGTGTGCGGCACGCTAAAGAGACCCAGTACTTC	CASSVRHAKETQYF
NA	14	TRBV13	TRBJ2-3	NA	TGTGCCAGCAGCTTAGCGGGCGCCCGGGAGACGCAGTATTTT	CASSLAGARETQYF
NA	14	TRBV7-9	TRBJ2-1	NA	TGTGCCAGCAGCCCCGGCGGGGGCGTCGATGAGCAGTTCTTC	CASSPGGGVDEQFF
NA	14	TRBV29-1	TRBJ2-5	NA	TGCAGCGTTGATATGGGAGCTGGTGAGGAGACCCAGTACTTC	CSVDMGAGEETQYF
NA	13	TRBV24-1	TRBJ1-1	NA	TGTGCCACCAGTGCGGCAGGGATCACTGAAGCTTTCTTT	CATSAAGITEAFF
NA	15	TRBV5-4	TRBJ1-4	TRBD1	TGTGCCAGCAGCTTGGGCGGGACAGGGAATGAAAAACTGTTTTTT	CASSLGGTGNEKLFF
NA	15	TRBV5-5	TRBJ2-2	NA	TGTGCCAGCAGCCCACAGGGATTCGGAACCGGGGAGCTGTTTTTT	CASSPQGFGTGELFF
NA	13	TRBV19	TRBJ2-1	TRBD1	TGTGCCAGTAATCGACAGGGGTTGAATGAGCAGTTCTTC	CASNRQGLNEQFF
NA	19	TRBV28	TRBJ2-4	NA	TGTGCCAGCAGTTTGATTGGTCAGGGTCGGCTTCAAGCCAAAAACATTCAGTACTTC	CASSLIGQGRLQAKNIQYF
NA	11	TRBV12-3/TRBV12-4	TRBJ2-7	TRBD1	TGTGCCAGCAGGCACAGGGGCGAGCAGTACTTC	CASRHRGEQYF